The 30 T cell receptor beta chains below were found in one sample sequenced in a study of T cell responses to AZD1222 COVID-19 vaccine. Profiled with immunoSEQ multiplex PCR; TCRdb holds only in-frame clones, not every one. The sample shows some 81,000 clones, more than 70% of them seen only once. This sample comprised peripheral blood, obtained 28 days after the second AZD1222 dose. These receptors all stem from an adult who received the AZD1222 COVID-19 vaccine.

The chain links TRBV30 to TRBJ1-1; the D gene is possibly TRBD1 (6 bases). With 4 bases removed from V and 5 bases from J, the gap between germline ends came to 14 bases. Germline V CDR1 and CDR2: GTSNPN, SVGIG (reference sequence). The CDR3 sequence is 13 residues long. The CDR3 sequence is CAWNGGAGTEAFF. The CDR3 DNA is TGTGCCTGGAACGGGGGCGCCGGGACTGAAGCTTTCTTT. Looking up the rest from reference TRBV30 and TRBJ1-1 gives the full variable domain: SQTIHQWPATLVQPVGSPLSLECTVEGTSNPNLYWYRQAAGRGLQLLFYSVGIGQISSEVPQNLSASRPQDRQFILSSKKLLLSDSGFYLCAWNGGAGTEAFFGQGTRLTVV.

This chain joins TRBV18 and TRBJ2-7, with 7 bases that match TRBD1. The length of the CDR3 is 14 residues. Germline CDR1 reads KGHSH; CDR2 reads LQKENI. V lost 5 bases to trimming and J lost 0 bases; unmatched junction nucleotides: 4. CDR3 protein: CASSSGQLSYEQYF. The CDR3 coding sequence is TGTGCCAGCTCATCGGGACAGCTCTCCTACGAGCAGTACTTC.

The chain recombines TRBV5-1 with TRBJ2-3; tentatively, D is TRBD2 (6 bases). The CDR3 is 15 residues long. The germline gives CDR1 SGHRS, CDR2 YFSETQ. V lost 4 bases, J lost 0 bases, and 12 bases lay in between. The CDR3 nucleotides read TGCGCCAGCAGCCCCTCGCGGGGAAGCACAGATACGCAGTATTTT. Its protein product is CASSPSRGSTDTQYF.

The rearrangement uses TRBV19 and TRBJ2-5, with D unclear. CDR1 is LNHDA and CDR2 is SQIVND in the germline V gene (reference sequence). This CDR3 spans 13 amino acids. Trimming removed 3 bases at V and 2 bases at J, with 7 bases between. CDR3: CASSIPGQETQYF. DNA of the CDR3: TGTGCCAGTAGTATCCCAGGTCAAGAGACCCAGTACTTC.

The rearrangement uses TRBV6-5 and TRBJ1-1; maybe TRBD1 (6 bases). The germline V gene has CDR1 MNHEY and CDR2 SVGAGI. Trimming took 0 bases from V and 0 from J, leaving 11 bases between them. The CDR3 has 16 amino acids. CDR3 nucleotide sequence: TGTGCCAGCAGTTACTCCCGAGGGGGGATGAACACTGAAGCTTTCTTT. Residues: CASSYSRGGMNTEAFF.

CDR3 in DNA: TGTGCCAGCATCCCCCCTACCCGGGAAGATACGCAGTATTTT. Translated: CASIPPTREDTQYF. The rearrangement links TRBV5-6 to TRBJ2-3, with a tentative D call TRBD2 (5 bases). This CDR3 contains 14 residues. Trimming shortened V by 6 bases and J by 5 bases, and 16 bases separated the two germline ends. Germline CDR1 reads SGHDT; CDR2 reads YYEEEE.

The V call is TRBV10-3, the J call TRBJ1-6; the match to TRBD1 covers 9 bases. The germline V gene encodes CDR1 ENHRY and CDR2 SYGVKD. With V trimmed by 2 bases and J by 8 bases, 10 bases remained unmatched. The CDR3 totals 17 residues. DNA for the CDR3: TGTGCCATCAGTGAGGCCCCGGTGGGACAGGGCGATTCACCCCTCCACTTT. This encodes CAISEAPVGQGDSPLHF.

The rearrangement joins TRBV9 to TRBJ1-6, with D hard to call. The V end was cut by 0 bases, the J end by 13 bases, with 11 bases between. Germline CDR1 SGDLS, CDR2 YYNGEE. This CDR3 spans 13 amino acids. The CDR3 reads CASSVGRVEPLHF. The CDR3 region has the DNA TGTGCCAGCAGCGTAGGGAGGGTAGAGCCCCTCCACTTT.

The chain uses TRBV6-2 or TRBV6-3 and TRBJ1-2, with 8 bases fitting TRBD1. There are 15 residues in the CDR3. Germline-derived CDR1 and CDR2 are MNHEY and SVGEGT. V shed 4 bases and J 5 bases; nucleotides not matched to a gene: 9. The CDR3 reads CASSSGDRFWYGYTF. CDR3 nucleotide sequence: TGTGCCAGCAGTTCCGGGGACAGGTTTTGGTATGGCTACACCTTC.

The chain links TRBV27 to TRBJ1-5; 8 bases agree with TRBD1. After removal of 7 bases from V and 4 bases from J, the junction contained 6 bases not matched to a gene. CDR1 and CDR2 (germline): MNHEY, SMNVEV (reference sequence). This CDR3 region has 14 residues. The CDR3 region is CASKGQGENQPQHF. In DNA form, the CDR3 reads TGTGCCAGCAAAGGACAGGGAGAGAATCAGCCCCAGCATTTT.

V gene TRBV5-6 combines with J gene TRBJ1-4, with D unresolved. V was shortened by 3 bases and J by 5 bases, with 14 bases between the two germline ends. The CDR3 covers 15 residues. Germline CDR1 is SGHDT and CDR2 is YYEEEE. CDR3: CASSSEPGRNEKLFF. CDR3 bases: TGTGCCAGCAGCTCAGAGCCCGGGAGAAATGAAAAACTGTTTTTT.

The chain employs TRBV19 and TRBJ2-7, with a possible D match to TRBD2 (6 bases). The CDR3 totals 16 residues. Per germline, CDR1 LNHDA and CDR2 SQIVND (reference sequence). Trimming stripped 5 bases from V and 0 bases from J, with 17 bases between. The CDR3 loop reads CASSPSGLGSSYEQYF. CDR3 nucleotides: TGTGCCAGTAGTCCCTCGGGACTCGGGAGCTCCTACGAGCAGTACTTC.

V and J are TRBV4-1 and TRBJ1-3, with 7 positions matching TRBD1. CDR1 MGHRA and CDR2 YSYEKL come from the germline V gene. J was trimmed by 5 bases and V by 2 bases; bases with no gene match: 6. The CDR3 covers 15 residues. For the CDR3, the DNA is TGCGCCAGCAGCCAACTAGACAGGGAAAGAAACACCATATATTTT. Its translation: CASSQLDRERNTIYF.

Written as DNA, the CDR3 is TGTGCCAGCAGCCAAGGACAGAACTCTGGAAACACCATATATTTT. Translating gives CASSQGQNSGNTIYF. The chain combines TRBV3-1 (or the pseudogene TRBV3-2) with TRBJ1-3, with a weak D call TRBD1 (5 bases). Germline V gives CDR1 LGHDT, CDR2 YNNKEL (reference sequence). V gave up 1 base and J gave up 0 bases, with 7 bases separating them. The CDR3 extends over 15 amino acids.

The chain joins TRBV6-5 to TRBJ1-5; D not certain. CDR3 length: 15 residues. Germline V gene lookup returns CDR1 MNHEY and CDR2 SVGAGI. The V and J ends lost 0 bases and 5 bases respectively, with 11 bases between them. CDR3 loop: CASSYSNQLDQPQHF. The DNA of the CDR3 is TGTGCCAGCAGTTACTCGAATCAGCTAGATCAGCCCCAGCATTTT.

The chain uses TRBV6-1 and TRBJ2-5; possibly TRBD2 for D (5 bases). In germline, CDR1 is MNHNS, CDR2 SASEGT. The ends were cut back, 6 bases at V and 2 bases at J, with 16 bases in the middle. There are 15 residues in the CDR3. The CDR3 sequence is CASSYLASQQETQYF. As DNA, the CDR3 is TGTGCCAGCAGCTACCTAGCCAGCCAGCAAGAGACCCAGTACTTC.

In DNA form, the CDR3 reads TGTGCCAGCAGCTTAATGGTGTGGACTAGCGGGAGGGGAGGTTACGAGCAGTACTTC. This gives the protein CASSLMVWTSGRGGYEQYF. This chain uses TRBV7-2 with TRBJ2-7, with 15 bases fitting TRBD2. Germline CDR1 and CDR2: SGHTA and FQGNSA. The CDR3 sequence is 19 residues long. With V trimmed by 2 bases and J by 4 bases, 12 bases remained unmatched.

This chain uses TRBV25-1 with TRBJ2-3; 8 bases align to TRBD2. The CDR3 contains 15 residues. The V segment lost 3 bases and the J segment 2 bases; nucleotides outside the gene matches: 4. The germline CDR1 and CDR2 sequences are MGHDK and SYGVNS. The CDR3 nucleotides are TGTGCCAGCAGTGATCGGGAGGGGCACACAGATACGCAGTATTTT. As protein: CASSDREGHTDTQYF.

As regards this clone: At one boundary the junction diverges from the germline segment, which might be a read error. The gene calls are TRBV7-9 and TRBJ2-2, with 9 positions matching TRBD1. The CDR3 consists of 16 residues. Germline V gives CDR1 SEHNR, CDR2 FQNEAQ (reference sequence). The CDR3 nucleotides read TGTGCCAGCAGCATAGCGACAGGGGGGAACACCGGGGAGCTGTTTTTT. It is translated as CASSIATGGNTGELFF.

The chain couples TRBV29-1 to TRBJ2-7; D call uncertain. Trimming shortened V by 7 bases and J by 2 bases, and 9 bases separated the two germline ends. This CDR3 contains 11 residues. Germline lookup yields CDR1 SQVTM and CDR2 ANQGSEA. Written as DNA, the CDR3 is TGCAGCGCCGGGTCAACCTACGAGCAGTACTTC. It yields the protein CSAGSTYEQYF.

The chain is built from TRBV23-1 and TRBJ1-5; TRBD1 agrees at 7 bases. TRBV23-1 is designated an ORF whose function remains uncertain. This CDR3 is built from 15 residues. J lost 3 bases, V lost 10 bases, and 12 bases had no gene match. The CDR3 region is CATPTGPDVNQPQHF. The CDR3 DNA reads TGCGCCACTCCGACAGGGCCGGACGTCAATCAGCCCCAGCATTTT.

The CDR3 here is CASSLEASGGYYNEQFF. DNA for the CDR3: TGTGCCAGCAGCTTAGAGGCTAGCGGGGGATACTACAATGAGCAGTTCTTC. The chain uses TRBV7-2 and TRBJ2-1, with 10 positions matching TRBD2. Germline V gives CDR1 SGHTA, CDR2 FQGNSA. There are 17 residues in the CDR3. V was pared by 1 base and J by 3 bases, with 6 bases of the junction left unmatched.

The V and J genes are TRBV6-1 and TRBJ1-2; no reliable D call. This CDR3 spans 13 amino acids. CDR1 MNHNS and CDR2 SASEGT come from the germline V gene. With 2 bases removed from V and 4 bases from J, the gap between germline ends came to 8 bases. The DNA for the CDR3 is TGTGCCAGCAGTGAAAACGGCCCCTATGGCTACACCTTC. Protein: CASSENGPYGYTF.

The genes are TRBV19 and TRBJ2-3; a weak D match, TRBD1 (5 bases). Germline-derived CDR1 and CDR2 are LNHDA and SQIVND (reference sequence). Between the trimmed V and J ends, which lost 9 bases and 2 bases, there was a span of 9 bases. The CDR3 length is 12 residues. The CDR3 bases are TGTGCCAGCAGCAGGGACACAGATACGCAGTATTTT. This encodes CASSRDTDTQYF.

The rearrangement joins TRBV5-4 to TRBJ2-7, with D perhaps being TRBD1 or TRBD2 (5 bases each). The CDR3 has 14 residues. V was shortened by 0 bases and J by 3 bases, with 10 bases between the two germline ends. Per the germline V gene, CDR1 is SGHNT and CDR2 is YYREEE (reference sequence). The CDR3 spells CASSLDPGSYEQYF. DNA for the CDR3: TGTGCCAGCAGCTTGGACCCAGGGAGCTACGAGCAGTACTTC.

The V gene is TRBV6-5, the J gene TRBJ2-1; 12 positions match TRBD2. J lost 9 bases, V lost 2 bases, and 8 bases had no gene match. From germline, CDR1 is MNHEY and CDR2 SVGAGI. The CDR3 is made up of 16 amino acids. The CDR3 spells CASSYLGLAGGPEQFF. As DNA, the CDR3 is TGTGCCAGCAGTTACCTTGGGCTAGCGGGAGGGCCTGAGCAGTTCTTC.

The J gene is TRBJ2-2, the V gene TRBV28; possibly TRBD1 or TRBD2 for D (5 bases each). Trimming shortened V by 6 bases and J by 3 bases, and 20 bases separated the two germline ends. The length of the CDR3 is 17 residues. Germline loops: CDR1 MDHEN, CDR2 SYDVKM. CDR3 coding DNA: TGTGCCAGCAGCCTACCCACTAGGGAAGGGGACACCGGGGAGCTGTTTTTT. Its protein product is CASSLPTREGDTGELFF.

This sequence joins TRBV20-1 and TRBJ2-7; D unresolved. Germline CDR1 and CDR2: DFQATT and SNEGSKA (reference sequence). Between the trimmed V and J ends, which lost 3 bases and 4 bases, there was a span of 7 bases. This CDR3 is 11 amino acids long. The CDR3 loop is CSARGAYEQYF. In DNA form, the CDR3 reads TGCAGTGCTAGGGGTGCGTACGAGCAGTACTTC.

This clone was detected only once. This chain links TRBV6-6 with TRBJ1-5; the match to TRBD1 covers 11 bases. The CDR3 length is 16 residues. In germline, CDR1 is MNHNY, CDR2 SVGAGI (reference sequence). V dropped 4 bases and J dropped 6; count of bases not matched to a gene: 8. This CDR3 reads CASSLPGTGGSQPQHF. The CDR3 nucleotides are TGTGCCAGCAGTTTACCCGGGACAGGGGGTAGTCAGCCCCAGCATTTT.

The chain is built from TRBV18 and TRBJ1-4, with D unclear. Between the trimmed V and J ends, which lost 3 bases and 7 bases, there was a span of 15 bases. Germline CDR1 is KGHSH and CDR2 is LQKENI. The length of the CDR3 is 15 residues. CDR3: CASSPAASSGEKLFF. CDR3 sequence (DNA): TGTGCCAGCTCACCGGCCGCCTCGAGCGGTGAAAAACTGTTTTTT.